The 12 T cell receptor beta chains in this list originate from one sample, sequenced in a study of preoperative IRX-2 immunotherapy in early breast cancer. Profiling relied on immunoSEQ multiplex PCR, and the TCRdb table lists in-frame clones only, not all of them. The sample has some 1,000 clones; almost 75% are singletons. Treatment of the sample: preoperative locoregional IRX-2 cytokine immunotherapy. This specimen was normal tissue next to the tumor, taken from a patient treated with IRX-2 immunotherapy. These TCRs come from a human donor with breast cancer.

In DNA form, the CDR3 reads TGTGCCAGCAGTCCCCGGGCAGGGGCCTACGAGCAGTACTTC. This gives the protein CASSPRAGAYEQYF. The rearrangement joins TRBV6-8 to TRBJ2-7; TRBD1 is a possible D gene (6 bases). V was shortened by 5 bases and J by 2 bases, with 13 bases between the two germline ends. The CDR3 length is 14 residues. The germline gives CDR1 MNHGY, CDR2 SAAAGT.

This clone was detected a few times. This rearrangement joins TRBV11-3 to TRBJ1-2; D gene uncertain. The CDR3 length is 14 residues. From germline, CDR1 is SGHNT and CDR2 YENEEA. V lost 5 bases and J lost 0, with 10 bases in between. The CDR3 is CASSVLSSNYGYTF. In nucleotides, the CDR3 is TGTGCCAGCAGCGTCCTCAGTTCTAACTATGGCTACACCTTC.

The CDR3 bases are TGTGCCAGCAGCTTAGACCCGGGGAGCGCCAAAAACATTCAGTACTTC. It codes for CASSLDPGSAKNIQYF. The chain uses TRBV7-5 and TRBJ2-4; TRBD2, the D gene given by the table, was not confirmed from the DNA. TRBV7-5 is a documented pseudogene. This CDR3 region has 16 residues.

The rearrangement joins TRBV28 to TRBJ2-5; D possibly corresponds to TRBD2 (5 bases). V lost 5 bases and J lost 0, with 13 bases in between. This CDR3 spans 15 amino acids. CDR1 is MDHEN, CDR2 SYDVKM, per germline. CDR3 coding DNA: TGTGCCAGCAGTCCCTTAGACGGGGACCAAGAGACCCAGTACTTC. Its translation is CASSPLDGDQETQYF.

The chain employs TRBV10-3 and TRBJ2-1, with 7 bases lining up with TRBD2. Germline lookup yields CDR1 ENHRY and CDR2 SYGVKD. The CDR3 has 15 residues. J lost 0 bases, V lost 2 bases, and 1 base had no gene match. As DNA, the CDR3 is TGTGCCATCAGTGAGGGACTAGGCTCCTACAATGAGCAGTTCTTC. Its translation is CAISEGLGSYNEQFF.

This clone was counted a single time. The chain has TRBV7-5 and TRBJ1-3; TRBD1, as called in the table, went unchecked against the DNA. TRBV7-5 is a pseudogene segment. The CDR3 sequence is 15 residues long. The CDR3 coding sequence is TGTGCCAGCAGCCCCAACAGGGTATCCGGAAACACCATATATTTT. Translating it yields CASSPNRVSGNTIYF.

The chain couples TRBV7-6 to TRBJ2-7; 12 nucleotides align to TRBD2. Trimming removed 1 base from V and 2 bases from J; junction bases left unmatched: 3. Germline CDR1 reads SGHVS; CDR2 reads FNYEAQ. This CDR3 has 16 residues. For the CDR3, the DNA is TGTGCCAGCAGCTTAGAGGCTAGCGGGAGGGCCTACGAGCAGTACTTC. It encodes CASSLEASGRAYEQYF. The full variable domain, with the rest looked up from reference TRBV7-6 and TRBJ2-7, is GAGVSQSPRYKVTKRGQDVALRCDPISGHVSLYWYRQALGQGPEFLTYFNYEAQQDKSGLPNDRFSAERPEGSISTLTIQRTEQRDSAMYRCASSLEASGRAYEQYFGPGTRLTVT.

The chain's CDR3 is CASSRDRAYGYTF. The CDR3 DNA follows: TGCGCCAGCAGCCGGGATAGGGCCTATGGCTACACCTTC. This chain links TRBV10-2 with TRBJ1-2; the D is unclear. Germline CDR1 and CDR2: WSHSY and SAAADI. The CDR3 is 13 amino acids. V was clipped by 6 bases and J by 4 bases, with 12 bases between them.

CDR3 protein: CASSGQGLSGANVLTF. In nucleotides, the CDR3 is TGTGCCAGCTCGGGGCAGGGCCTCTCTGGGGCCAACGTCCTGACTTTC. This chain links TRBV19 with TRBJ2-6; D may match TRBD1 or TRBD2 (5 bases each). Germline CDR1 is LNHDA and CDR2 is SQIVND (reference sequence). Trimming removed 9 bases at V and 0 bases at J, with 15 bases between. This CDR3 comprises 16 residues.

V gene TRBV29-1 combines with J gene TRBJ1-1, with D possibly matching TRBD1 (6 bases). Trimming removed 7 bases from V and 5 bases from J, with 17 bases in between. The CDR3 contains 13 residues. Looked up from germline, CDR1 is SQVTM and CDR2 is ANQGSEA. The CDR3, as DNA: TGCAGCGCCCTGGGGTCGGGGGCTACTGAAGCTTTCTTT. Its protein is CSALGSGATEAFF.

This clone was seen once. The chain combines TRBV19 with TRBJ2-1; TRBD2 matches at 11 bases. The CDR3 length is 15 residues. The V gene's germline CDR1 is LNHDA and CDR2 SQIVND (reference sequence). The trim removed 4 bases at V and 4 bases at J, leaving 3 bases unmatched. This chain's CDR3 is CASSKGLADYNEQFF. The CDR3 nucleotides are TGTGCCAGTAGTAAGGGACTAGCGGATTACAATGAGCAGTTCTTC.

V usage is TRBV11-3 and J usage is TRBJ2-1; 8 nucleotides agree with TRBD2. Trimming at V came to 1 base and at J to 9 bases, leaving 5 bases not matched to a gene. This CDR3 spans 14 amino acids. CDR1 is SGHNT, CDR2 YENEEA, per germline. CDR3: CASSLVGLVSEQFF. DNA of the CDR3: TGTGCCAGCAGCTTAGTGGGACTAGTAAGTGAGCAGTTCTTC.